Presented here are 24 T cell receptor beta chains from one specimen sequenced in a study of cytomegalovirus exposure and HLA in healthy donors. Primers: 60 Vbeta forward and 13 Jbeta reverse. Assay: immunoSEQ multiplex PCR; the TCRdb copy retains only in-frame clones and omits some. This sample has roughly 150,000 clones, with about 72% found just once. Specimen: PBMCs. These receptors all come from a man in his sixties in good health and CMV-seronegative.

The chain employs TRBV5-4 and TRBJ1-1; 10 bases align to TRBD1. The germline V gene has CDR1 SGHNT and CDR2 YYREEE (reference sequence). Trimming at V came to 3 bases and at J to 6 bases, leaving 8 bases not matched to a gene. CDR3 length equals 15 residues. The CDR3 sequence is CASSSGDRGLAEAFF. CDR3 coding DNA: TGTGCCAGCAGCTCGGGGGACAGGGGATTAGCTGAAGCTTTCTTT. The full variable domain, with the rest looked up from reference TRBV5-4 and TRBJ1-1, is ETGVTQSPTHLIKTRGQQVTLRCSSQSGHNTVSWYQQALGQGPQFIFQYYREEENGRGNFPPRFSGLQFPNYSSELNVNALELDDSALYLCASSSGDRGLAEAFFGQGTRLTVV.

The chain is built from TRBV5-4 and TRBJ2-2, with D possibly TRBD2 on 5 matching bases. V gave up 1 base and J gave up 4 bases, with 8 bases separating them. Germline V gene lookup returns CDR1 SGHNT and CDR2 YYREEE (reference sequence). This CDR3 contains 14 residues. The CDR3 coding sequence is TGTGCCAGCAGCTTGTCCCGGGGCACCGGGGAGCTGTTTTTT. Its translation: CASSLSRGTGELFF.

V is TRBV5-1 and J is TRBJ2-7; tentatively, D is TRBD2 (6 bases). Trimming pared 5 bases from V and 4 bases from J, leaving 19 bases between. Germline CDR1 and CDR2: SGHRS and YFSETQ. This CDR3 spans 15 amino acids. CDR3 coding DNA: TGCGCCAGCAGTTTAGTTTTAGCGGAGGGATACGAGCAGTACTTC. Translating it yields CASSLVLAEGYEQYF. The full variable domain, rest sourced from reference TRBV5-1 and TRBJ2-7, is KAGVTQTPRYLIKTRGQQVTLSCSPISGHRSVSWYQQTPGQGLQFLFEYFSETQRNKGNFPGRFSGRQFSNSRSEMNVSTLELGDSALYLCASSLVLAEGYEQYFGPGTRLTVT.

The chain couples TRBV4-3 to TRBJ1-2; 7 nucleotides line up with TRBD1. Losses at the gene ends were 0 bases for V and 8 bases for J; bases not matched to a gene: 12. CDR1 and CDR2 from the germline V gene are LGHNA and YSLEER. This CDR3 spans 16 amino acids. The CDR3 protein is CASSQDGDSTLYGYTF. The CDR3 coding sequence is TGCGCCAGCAGCCAAGATGGGGACAGCACTCTATACGGCTACACCTTC.

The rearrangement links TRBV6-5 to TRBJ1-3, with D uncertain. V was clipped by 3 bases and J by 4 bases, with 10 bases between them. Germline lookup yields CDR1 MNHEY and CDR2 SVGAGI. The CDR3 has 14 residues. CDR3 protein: CASSYTRSGNTIYF. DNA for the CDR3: TGTGCCAGCAGTTATACCAGGTCCGGAAACACCATATATTTT.

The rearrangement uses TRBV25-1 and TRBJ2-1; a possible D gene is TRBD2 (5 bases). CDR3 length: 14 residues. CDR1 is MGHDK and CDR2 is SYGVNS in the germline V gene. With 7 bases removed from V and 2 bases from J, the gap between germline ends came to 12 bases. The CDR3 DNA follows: TGTGCCAGCAACCGGGGTCTGACCTACAATGAGCAGTTCTTC. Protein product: CASNRGLTYNEQFF.

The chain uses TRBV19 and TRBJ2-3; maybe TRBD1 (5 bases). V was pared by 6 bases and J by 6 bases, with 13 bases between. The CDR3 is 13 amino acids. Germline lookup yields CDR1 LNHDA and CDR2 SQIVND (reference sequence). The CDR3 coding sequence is TGTGCCAGTAGCCCCGGCAGGGCGGATACGCAGTATTTT. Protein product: CASSPGRADTQYF. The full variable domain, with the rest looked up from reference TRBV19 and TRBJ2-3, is DGGITQSPKYLFRKEGQNVTLSCEQNLNHDAMYWYRQDPGQGLRLIYYSQIVNDFQKGDIAEGYSVSREKKESFPLTVTSAQKNPTAFYLCASSPGRADTQYFGPGTRLTVL.

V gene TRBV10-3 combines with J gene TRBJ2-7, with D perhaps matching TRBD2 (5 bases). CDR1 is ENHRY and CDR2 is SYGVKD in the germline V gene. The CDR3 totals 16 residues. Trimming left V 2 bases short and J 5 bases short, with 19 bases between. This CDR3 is CAISEPIRGSFNEQYF. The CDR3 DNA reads TGTGCCATCAGTGAGCCTATCCGGGGTTCGTTTAACGAGCAGTACTTC.

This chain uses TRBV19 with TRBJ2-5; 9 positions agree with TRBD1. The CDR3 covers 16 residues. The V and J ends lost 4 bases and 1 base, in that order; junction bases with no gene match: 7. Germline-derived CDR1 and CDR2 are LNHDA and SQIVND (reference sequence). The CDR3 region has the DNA TGTGCCAGTAGTAAAGGGACAGGGTTTGGCCAAGAGACCCAGTACTTC. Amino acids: CASSKGTGFGQETQYF.

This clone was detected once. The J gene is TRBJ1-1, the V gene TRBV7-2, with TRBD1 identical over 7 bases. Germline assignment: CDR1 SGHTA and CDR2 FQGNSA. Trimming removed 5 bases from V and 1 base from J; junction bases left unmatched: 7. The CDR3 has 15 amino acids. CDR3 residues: CASSPRTGPNTEAFF. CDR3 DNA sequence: TGTGCCAGCAGCCCCCGGACAGGCCCGAACACTGAAGCTTTCTTT. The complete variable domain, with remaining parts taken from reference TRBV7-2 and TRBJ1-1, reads GAGVSQSPSNKVTEKGKDVELRCDPISGHTALYWYRQSLGQGLEFLIYFQGNSAPDKSGLPSDRFSAERTGGSVSTLTIQRTQQEDSAVYLCASSPRTGPNTEAFFGQGTRLTVV.

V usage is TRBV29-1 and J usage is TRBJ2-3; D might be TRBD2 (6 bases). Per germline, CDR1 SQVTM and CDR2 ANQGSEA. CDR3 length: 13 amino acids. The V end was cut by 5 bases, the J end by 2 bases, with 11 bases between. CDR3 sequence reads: CSVSEGYTDTQYF. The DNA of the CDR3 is TGCAGCGTTTCGGAGGGGTACACAGATACGCAGTATTTT.

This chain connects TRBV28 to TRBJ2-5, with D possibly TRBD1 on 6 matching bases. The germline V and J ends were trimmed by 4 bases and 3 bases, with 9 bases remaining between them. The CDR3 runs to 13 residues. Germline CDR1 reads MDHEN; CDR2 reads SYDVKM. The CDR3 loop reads CASSSRTEETQYF. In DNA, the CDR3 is TGTGCCAGCAGTTCTCGGACAGAAGAGACCCAGTACTTC.

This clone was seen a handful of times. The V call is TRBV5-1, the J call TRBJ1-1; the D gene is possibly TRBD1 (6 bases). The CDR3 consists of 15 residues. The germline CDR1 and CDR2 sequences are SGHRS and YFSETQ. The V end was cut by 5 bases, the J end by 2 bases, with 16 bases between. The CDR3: CASSSRGGPNTEAFF. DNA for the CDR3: TGCGCCAGCAGTAGTCGGGGGGGCCCCAACACTGAAGCTTTCTTT.

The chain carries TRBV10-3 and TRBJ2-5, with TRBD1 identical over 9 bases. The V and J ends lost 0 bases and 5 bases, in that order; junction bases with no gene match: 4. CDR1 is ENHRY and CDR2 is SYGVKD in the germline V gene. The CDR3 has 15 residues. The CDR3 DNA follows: TGTGCCATCAGTGAGTCGAACAGGGGGCGGGAGACCCAGTACTTC. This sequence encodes CAISESNRGRETQYF.

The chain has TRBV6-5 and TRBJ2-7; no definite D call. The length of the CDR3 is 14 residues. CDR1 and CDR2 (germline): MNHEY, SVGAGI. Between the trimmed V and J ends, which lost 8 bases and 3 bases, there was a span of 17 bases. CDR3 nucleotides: TGTGCCAGCCACAGTACCAACCTGAACTACGAGCAGTACTTC. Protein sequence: CASHSTNLNYEQYF.

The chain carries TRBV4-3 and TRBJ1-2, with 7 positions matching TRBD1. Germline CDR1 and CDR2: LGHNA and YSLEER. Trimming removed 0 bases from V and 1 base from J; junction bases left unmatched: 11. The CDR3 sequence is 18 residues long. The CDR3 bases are TGCGCCAGCAGCCAAGATCGGACAGGCCGCTCTCATAACTATGGCTACACCTTC. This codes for CASSQDRTGRSHNYGYTF.

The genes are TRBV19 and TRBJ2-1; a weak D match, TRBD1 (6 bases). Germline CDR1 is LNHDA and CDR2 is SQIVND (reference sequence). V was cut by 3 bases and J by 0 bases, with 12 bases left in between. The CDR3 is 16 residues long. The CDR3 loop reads CASSIPDRSSYNEQFF. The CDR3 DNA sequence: TGTGCCAGTAGTATCCCCGACAGGAGCTCCTACAATGAGCAGTTCTTC.

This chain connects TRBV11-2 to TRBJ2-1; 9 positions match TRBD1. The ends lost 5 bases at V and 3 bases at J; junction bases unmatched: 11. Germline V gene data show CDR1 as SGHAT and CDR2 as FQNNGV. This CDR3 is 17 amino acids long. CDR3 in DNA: TGTGCCAGCAGCGGTCCCGGGACAGGGCCTGTCTACAATGAGCAGTTCTTC. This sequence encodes CASSGPGTGPVYNEQFF.

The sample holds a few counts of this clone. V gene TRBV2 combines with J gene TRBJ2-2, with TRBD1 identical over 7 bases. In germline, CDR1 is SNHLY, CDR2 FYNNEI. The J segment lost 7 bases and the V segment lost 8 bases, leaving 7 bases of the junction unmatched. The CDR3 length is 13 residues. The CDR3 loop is CASSAGGNGELFF. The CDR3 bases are TGTGCCAGCTCGGCAGGGGGAAACGGGGAGCTGTTTTTT.

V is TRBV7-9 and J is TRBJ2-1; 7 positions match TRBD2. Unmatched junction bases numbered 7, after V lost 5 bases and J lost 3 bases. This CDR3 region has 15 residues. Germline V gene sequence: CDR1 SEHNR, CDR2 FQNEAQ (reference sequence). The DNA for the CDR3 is TGTGCCAGCAGCCCCCCGACTAGCAGCTACAATGAGCAGTTCTTC. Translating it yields CASSPPTSSYNEQFF.

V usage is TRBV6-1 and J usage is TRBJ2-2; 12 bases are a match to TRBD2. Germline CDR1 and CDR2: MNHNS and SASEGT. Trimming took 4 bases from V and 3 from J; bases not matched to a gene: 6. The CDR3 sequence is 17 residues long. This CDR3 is CASSALAGGGDTGELFF. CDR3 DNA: TGTGCCAGCAGTGCTCTAGCGGGAGGGGGGGACACCGGGGAGCTGTTTTTT.

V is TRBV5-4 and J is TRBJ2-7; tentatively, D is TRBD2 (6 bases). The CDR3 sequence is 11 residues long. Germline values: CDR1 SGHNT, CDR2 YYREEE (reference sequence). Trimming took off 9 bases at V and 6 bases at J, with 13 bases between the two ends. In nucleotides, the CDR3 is TGTGCCATCTCCGGGAGCTTCGAGCAGTACTTC. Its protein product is CAISGSFEQYF.

CDR3 sequence (DNA): TGTGCCAGCAGTTGGGCCGCAGGGTCAGCCTACGAGCAGTACTTC. As protein: CASSWAAGSAYEQYF. The chain couples TRBV28 to TRBJ2-7; maybe TRBD1 (5 bases). Trimming removed 4 bases at V and 2 bases at J, with 15 bases between. The length of the CDR3 is 15 residues. In germline, CDR1 is MDHEN, CDR2 SYDVKM.

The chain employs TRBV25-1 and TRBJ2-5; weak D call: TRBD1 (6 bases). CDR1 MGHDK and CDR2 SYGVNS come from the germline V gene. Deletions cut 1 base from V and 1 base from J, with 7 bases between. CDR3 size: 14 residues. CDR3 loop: CASSEFRGQETQYF. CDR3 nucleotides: TGTGCCAGCAGTGAATTCAGGGGCCAAGAGACCCAGTACTTC.